The clone carrying this T cell receptor (beta chain) was recorded a few times. Its specificity is unknown. This record belongs to a study of T-cell reconstitution after alpha-beta-depleted transplantation in children. General observations from the study: At the one-year point after transplant, T-cell counts and TCRbeta diversity were found to come mostly from T cells that had been newly produced. Where alpha-beta T cells came from about two months after transplant was reportedly several hundred expanded graft clones. High day-60 TCRbeta diversity in some patients came from surviving recipient T cells and thymic progenitors.

Germline loops: CDR1 SQVTM, CDR2 ANQGSEA. With 6 bases removed from V and 6 bases from J, the gap between germline ends came to 20 bases. CDR3 length: 15 residues. Preparation of the TCRbeta library involved a method that used unique molecular identifiers. TCRdb reprocessed the PCR reads via MiXCR and lists one record per CDR3 protein. The data show 580,000 or so distinct CDR3 sequences, more than 20% seen once. The sample was PBMCs, mostly from graft donor cells, taken 360 days after TCRalphabeta/CD19-depleted stem cell transplant. This TCR came from a boy younger than two who had a stem cell transplant for acute myeloid leukemia, so the T cells may come from the graft donor. The chain carries TRBV29-1 and TRBJ2-2, with a possible D match to TRBD1 (6 bases). The CDR3 protein is CSVPLAQGRAGELFF. In DNA form, the CDR3 reads TGCAGCGTCCCCCTGGCACAGGGTCGCGCCGGGGAGCTGTTTTTT.